The 10 T cell receptor beta chains below were found in one sample sequenced in a study of blood T cell repertoires in COVID-19. TCRdb's copy holds only in-frame clones and misses some; the assay was immunoSEQ multiplex PCR. The sample includes roughly 110,000 clones, 85% of them seen just once. Sequenced material: peripheral blood. All receptors come from a human donor in a cohort sampled during active COVID-19.

V and J are TRBV7-9 and TRBJ1-1; tentatively, D is TRBD1 (5 bases). CDR1 and CDR2 from the germline V gene are SEHNR and FQNEAQ (reference sequence). Trimming cost V 4 bases and J 0 bases, with 9 bases left between them. The CDR3 runs to 14 residues. This CDR3 reads CASSYDSMNTEAFF. DNA of the CDR3: TGTGCCAGCAGCTACGACAGCATGAACACTGAAGCTTTCTTT.

The chain joins TRBV7-2 to TRBJ1-1, with D perhaps matching TRBD1 (5 bases). Germline loops: CDR1 SGHTA, CDR2 FQGNSA. The V end lost 5 bases, the J end lost 5 bases, and 12 bases lay between the germline ends. The CDR3 consists of 13 residues. The CDR3 protein is CASSGRVLTEAFF. CDR3 bases: TGTGCCAGCAGCGGCAGGGTTCTTACTGAAGCTTTCTTT. The variable domain in full, with the rest retrieved from reference TRBV7-2 and TRBJ1-1, is GAGVSQSPSNKVTEKGKDVELRCDPISGHTALYWYRQSLGQGLEFLIYFQGNSAPDKSGLPSDRFSAERTGGSVSTLTIQRTQQEDSAVYLCASSGRVLTEAFFGQGTRLTVV.

The chain uses TRBV10-3 and TRBJ2-2; D uncertain. The CDR3 length is 18 residues. The germline V and J ends were trimmed by 2 bases and 9 bases, with 25 bases remaining between them. Looked up from germline, CDR1 is ENHRY and CDR2 is SYGVKD. The CDR3 reads CAISETGPETAVSRELFF. In DNA form, the CDR3 reads TGTGCCATCAGTGAGACCGGTCCCGAGACGGCGGTTTCCCGGGAGCTGTTTTTT.

The V gene is TRBV4-1, the J gene TRBJ2-7, with 8 bases aligning to TRBD1. The CDR3 runs to 15 residues. V trimming: 1 base; J trimming: 5 bases; junction bases outside the gene matches: 7. Germline loops: CDR1 MGHRA, CDR2 YSYEKL. The chain's CDR3 is CASSQVRTGLHEQYF. CDR3 coding DNA: TGCGCCAGCAGCCAAGTACGGACAGGGCTTCACGAGCAGTACTTC.

The chain combines TRBV6-5 with TRBJ1-6, with a possible D match to TRBD1 (5 bases). Between the trimmed V and J ends, which lost 7 bases and 7 bases, there was a span of 17 bases. Germline V CDR1 and CDR2: MNHEY, SVGAGI. The CDR3 runs to 15 residues. The CDR3, as DNA: TGTGCCAGCAATTGGCGGGGCGCATCCAATTCACCCCTCCACTTT. Protein sequence: CASNWRGASNSPLHF.

The J gene is TRBJ2-2, the V gene TRBV7-3, with TRBD1 matching over 7 bases. There are 15 residues in the CDR3. Germline V CDR1 and CDR2: SGHTA, FQGTGA. The V and J ends lost 0 bases and 6 bases, in that order; junction bases with no gene match: 4. CDR3 region: CASSLTTTGAGELFF. Written as DNA, the CDR3 is TGTGCCAGCAGCTTAACCACAACAGGGGCCGGGGAGCTGTTTTTT.

CDR3 bases: TGTGCCAGTAGTATCGACAGGGAGCGCACTGAAGCTTTCTTT. It codes for CASSIDRERTEAFF. The chain uses TRBV19 and TRBJ1-1; TRBD1 agrees at 7 bases. Germline CDR1 LNHDA, CDR2 SQIVND (reference sequence). After removal of 3 bases from V and 4 bases from J, the junction contained 5 bases not matched to a gene. This CDR3 spans 14 amino acids.

V gene TRBV7-2 combines with J gene TRBJ2-7; D ambiguous. CDR3 size: 14 residues. Trimming pared 5 bases from V and 2 bases from J, leaving 13 bases between. The germline V gene has CDR1 SGHTA and CDR2 FQGNSA. Here the CDR3 DNA reads TGTGCCAGCAGCGCCGCCTCGCGAGCCTACGAGCAGTACTTC. Translated: CASSAASRAYEQYF.

The chain uses TRBV19 and TRBJ1-5; the match to TRBD1 covers 9 bases. The CDR3 loop spans 16 amino acids. V shed 7 bases, J shed 6 bases, and the junction held 13 bases outside the gene matches. The germline CDR1 and CDR2 sequences are LNHDA and SQIVND (reference sequence). The CDR3 loop reads CASNTLGQGPGQPQHF. The CDR3 coding sequence is TGTGCCAGTAATACCCTAGGACAGGGGCCAGGTCAGCCCCAGCATTTT.

The chain combines TRBV20-1 with TRBJ2-7; no reliable D call. Between the trimmed V and J ends, which lost 0 bases and 6 bases, there was a span of 6 bases. The CDR3 length is 11 residues. Germline V lookup: CDR1 DFQATT, CDR2 SNEGSKA (reference sequence). The CDR3 region has the DNA TGCAGTGCTAGAGATAGGAGCGAGCAGTACTTC. Its translation is CSARDRSEQYF.